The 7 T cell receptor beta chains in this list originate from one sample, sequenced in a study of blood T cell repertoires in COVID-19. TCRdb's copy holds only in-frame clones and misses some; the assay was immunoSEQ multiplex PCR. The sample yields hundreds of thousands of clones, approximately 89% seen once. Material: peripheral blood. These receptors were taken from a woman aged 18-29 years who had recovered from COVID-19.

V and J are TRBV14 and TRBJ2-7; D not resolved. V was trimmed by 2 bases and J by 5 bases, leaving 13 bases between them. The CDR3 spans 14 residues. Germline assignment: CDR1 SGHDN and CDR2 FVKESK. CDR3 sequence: CASSQSRVSHEQYV. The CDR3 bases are TGTGCCAGCAGCCAATCCCGGGTTTCCCACGAGCAGTACGTC.

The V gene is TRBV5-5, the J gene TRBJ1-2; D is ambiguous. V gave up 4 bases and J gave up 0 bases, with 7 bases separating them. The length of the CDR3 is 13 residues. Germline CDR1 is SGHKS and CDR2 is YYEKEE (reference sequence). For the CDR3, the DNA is TGTGCCAGCAGCCTCCCGGCTAACTATGGCTACACCTTC. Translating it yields CASSLPANYGYTF.

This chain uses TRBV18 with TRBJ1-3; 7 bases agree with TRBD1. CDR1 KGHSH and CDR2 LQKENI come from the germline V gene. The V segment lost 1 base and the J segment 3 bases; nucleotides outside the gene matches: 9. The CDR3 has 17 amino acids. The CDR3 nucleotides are TGTGCCAGCTCACCACGGTGGAAGGGGGCTGTTGGAAACACCATATATTTT. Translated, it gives CASSPRWKGAVGNTIYF. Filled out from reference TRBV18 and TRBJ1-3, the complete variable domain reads NAGVMQNPRHLVRRRGQEARLRCSPMKGHSHVYWYRQLPEEGLKFMVYLQKENIIDESGMPKERFSAEFPKEGPSILRIQQVVRGDSAAYFCASSPRWKGAVGNTIYFGEGSWLTVV.

This chain's CDR3 is CASSLGEGGVRGTEAFF. The CDR3 nucleotides are TGTGCCAGCAGCTTAGGGGAAGGAGGGGTCCGAGGCACTGAAGCTTTCTTT. This chain uses TRBV7-2 with TRBJ1-1, with D maybe TRBD1 (5 bases). CDR1 is SGHTA, CDR2 FQGNSA, per germline. V was shortened by 1 base and J by 4 bases, with 19 bases between the two germline ends. The CDR3 has 17 residues.

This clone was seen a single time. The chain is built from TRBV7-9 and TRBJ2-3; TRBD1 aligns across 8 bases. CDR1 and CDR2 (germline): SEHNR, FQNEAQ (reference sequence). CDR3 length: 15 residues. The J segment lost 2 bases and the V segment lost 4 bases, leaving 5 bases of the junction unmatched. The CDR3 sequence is CASSSPGGVTDTQYF. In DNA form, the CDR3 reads TGTGCCAGCAGCTCCCCAGGGGGCGTCACAGATACGCAGTATTTT.

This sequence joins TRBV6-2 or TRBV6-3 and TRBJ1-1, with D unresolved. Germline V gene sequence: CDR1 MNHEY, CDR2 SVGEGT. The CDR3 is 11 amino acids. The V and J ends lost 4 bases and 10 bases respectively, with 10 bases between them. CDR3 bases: TGTGCCAGCAGTTCTCGTCGGGGAGCTTTCTTT. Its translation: CASSSRRGAFF.

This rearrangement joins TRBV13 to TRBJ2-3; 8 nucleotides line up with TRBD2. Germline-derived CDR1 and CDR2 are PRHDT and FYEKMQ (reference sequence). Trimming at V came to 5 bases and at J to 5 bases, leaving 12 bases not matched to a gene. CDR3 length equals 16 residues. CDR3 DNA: TGTGCCAGCAGCCCACCCCTCGGGACTAGGGGAGATACGCAGTATTTT. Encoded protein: CASSPPLGTRGDTQYF.